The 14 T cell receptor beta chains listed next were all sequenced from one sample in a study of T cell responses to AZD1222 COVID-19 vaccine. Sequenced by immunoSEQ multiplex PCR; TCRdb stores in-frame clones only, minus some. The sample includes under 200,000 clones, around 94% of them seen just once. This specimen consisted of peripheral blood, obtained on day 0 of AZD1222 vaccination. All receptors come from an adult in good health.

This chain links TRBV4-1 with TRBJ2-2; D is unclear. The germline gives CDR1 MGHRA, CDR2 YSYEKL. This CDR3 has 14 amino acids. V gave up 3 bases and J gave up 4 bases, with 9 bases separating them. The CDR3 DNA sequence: TGCGCCAGCAGCCATTCGCAGAGCACCGGGGAGCTGTTTTTT. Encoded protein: CASSHSQSTGELFF.

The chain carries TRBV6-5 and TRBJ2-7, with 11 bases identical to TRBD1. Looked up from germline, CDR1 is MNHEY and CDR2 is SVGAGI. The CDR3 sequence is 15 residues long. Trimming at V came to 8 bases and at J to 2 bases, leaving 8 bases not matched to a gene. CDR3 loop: CASEPPGQGAYEQYF. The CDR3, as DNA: TGTGCCAGCGAGCCACCGGGACAGGGGGCCTACGAGCAGTACTTC.

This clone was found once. The CDR3 spells CASSLVGSNTEAFF. The CDR3 DNA sequence: TGTGCCAGCAGCTTAGTAGGGTCCAACACTGAAGCTTTCTTT. The gene calls are TRBV7-9 and TRBJ1-1; D remains ambiguous. Trimming left V 1 base short and J 2 bases short, with 8 bases between. The length of the CDR3 is 14 residues. From germline, CDR1 is SEHNR and CDR2 FQNEAQ (reference sequence).

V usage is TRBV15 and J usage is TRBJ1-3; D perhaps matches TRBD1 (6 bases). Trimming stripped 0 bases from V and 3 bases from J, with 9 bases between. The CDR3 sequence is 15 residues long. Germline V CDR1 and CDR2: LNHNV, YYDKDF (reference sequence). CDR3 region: CATSRDQGRGNTIYF. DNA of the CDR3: TGTGCCACCAGCAGAGATCAGGGGCGTGGAAACACCATATATTTT.

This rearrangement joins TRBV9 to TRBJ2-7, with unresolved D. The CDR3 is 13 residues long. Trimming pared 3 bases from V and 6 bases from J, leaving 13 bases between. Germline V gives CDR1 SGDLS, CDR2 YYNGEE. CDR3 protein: CASSALSLGEQYF. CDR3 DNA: TGTGCCAGCAGCGCCTTATCCCTAGGCGAGCAGTACTTC.

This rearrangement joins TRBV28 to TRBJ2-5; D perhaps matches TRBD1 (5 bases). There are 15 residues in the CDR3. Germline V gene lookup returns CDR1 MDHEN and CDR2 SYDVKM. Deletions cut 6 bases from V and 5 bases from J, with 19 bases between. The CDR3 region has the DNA TGTGCCAGCAGGATCACTGATCAGGGTAGCGAGACCCAGTACTTC. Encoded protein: CASRITDQGSETQYF.

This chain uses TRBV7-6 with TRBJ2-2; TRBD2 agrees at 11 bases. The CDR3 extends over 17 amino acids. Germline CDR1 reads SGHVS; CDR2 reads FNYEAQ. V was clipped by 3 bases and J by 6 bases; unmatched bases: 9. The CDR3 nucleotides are TGTGCCAGCAGCTTCTCCCGACTAGCGGGAAAGGCCGGGGAGCTGTTTTTT. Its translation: CASSFSRLAGKAGELFF.

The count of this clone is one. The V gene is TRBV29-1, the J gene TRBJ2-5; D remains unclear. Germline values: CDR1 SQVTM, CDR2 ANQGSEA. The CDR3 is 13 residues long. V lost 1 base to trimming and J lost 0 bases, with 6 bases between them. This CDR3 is CSVEGRYQETQYF. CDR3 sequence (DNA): TGCAGCGTTGAAGGTCGATACCAAGAGACCCAGTACTTC.

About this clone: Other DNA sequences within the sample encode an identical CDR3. In nucleotides, the CDR3 is TGCGCCAGCAGCTCCGGACAGAACACTGAAGCTTTCTTT. This codes for CASSSGQNTEAFF. The chain combines TRBV5-1 with TRBJ1-1, with D tentatively TRBD1 (5 bases). Trimming shortened V by 3 bases and J by 1 base, and 7 bases separated the two germline ends. CDR3 length equals 13 residues. Germline-derived CDR1 and CDR2 are SGHRS and YFSETQ.

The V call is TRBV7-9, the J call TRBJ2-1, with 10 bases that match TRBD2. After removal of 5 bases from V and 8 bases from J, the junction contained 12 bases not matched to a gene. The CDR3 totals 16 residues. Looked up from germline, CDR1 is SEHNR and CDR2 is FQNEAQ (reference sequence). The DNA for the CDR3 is TGTGCCAGCAGCGGGCTAGCGGGAGAAGAAGGCCATGAGCAGTTCTTC. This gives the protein CASSGLAGEEGHEQFF. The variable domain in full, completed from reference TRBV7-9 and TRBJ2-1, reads DTGVSQNPRHKITKRGQNVTFRCDPISEHNRLYWYRQTLGQGPEFLTYFQNEAQLEKSRLLSDRFSAERPKGSFSTLEIQRTEQGDSAMYLCASSGLAGEEGHEQFFGPGTRLTVL.

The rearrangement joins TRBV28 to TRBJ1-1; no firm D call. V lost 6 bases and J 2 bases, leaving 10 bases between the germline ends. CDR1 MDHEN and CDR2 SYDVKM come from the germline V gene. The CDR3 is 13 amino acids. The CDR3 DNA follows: TGTGCCAGCAGCCTTTGGGTAAACACTGAAGCTTTCTTT. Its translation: CASSLWVNTEAFF.

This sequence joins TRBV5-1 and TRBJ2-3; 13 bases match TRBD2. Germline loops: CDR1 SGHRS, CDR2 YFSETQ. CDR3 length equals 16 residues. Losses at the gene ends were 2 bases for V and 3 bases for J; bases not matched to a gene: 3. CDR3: CASSLLAGGLTDTQYF. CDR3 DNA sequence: TGCGCCAGCAGCTTACTAGCGGGAGGGTTGACAGATACGCAGTATTTT.

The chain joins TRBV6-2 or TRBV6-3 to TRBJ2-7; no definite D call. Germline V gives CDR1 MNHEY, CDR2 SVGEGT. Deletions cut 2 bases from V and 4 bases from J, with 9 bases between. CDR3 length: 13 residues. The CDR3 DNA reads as TGTGCCAGCAGTTACCGCGATGTTTACGAGCAGTACTTC. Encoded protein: CASSYRDVYEQYF.

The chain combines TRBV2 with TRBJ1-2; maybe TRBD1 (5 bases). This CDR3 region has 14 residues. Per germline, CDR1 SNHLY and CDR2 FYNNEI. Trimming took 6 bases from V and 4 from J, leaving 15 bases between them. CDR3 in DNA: TGTGCCAGCAGAGTAACAGGCCTCGCCTATGGCTACACCTTC. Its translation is CASRVTGLAYGYTF.